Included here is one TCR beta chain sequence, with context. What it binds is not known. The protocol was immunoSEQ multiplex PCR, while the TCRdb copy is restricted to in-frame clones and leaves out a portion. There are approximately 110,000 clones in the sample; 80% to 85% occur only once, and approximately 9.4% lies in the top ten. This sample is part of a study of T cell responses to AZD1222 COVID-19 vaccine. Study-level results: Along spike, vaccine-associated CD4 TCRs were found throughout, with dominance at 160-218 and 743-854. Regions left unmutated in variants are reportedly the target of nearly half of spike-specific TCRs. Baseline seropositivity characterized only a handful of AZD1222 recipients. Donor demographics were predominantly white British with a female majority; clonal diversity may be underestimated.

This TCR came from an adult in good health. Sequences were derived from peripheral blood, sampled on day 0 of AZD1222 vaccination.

CDR3 DNA: TGCGCCAGCAGCTTCCCCATTTCCTCTGGGGCCAACGTCCTGACTTTC. It is translated as CASSFPISSGANVLTF. This chain joins TRBV5-1 and TRBJ2-6; no clear D. The germline gives CDR1 SGHRS, CDR2 YFSETQ. V lost 2 bases and J 0 bases, leaving 9 bases between the germline ends. This CDR3 has 16 amino acids.